Listed below are T cell receptor beta chains from one sample, sequenced in a study of OX40 agonist ivuxolimab in advanced cancers. Using immunoSEQ multiplex PCR, the repertoire was profiled, and TCRdb retains in-frame clones only, with some absent. This table holds roughly 70,000 clones, 88% found once. The specimen was CD4+ or CD8+ T cells sorted from blood, collected in a trial of the OX40 agonist ivuxolimab. These receptors were taken from an adult with an advanced solid tumor such as melanoma, head and neck, liver or kidney cancer. CDR3s leave out the opening cysteine and the closing phenylalanine or tryptophan.

V: TRBV7-3; J: TRBJ2-1; CDR3: ASSFKGVGYNEQF
V: TRBV6-1; J: TRBJ1-5; CDR3: ASTQTWGNQPQH
V: TRBV11-2; J: TRBJ1-5; CDR3: ASSSDRNQPQH
V: TRBV19; J: TRBJ1-2; CDR3: ASSKGAGYT
V: TRBV9; J: TRBJ2-2; CDR3: ASSPLPNGELF
V: TRBV9; J: TRBJ2-7; CDR3: ASSPPAGLSYEQY
V: TRBV6-5; J: TRBJ1-2; CDR3: ASTRQGNYGYT
V: TRBV7-2; J: TRBJ1-2; CDR3: ATRVQGAYGYT
V: TRBV29-1; J: TRBJ1-2; CDR3: SVEEGGSGYT
V: TRBV6-1; J: TRBJ1-6; CDR3: ASSQGGPSPLH
V: TRBV18; J: TRBJ1-5; CDR3: ASSERAGFNQPQH
V: TRBV6-1; J: TRBJ2-3; CDR3: ASRGARSTDTQY
V: TRBV2; J: TRBJ1-4; CDR3: ASSVRGVATNEKLF
V: TRBV7-6; J: TRBJ1-2; CDR3: ASSLTGTSLA
V: TRBV11-3; J: TRBJ2-1; CDR3: ASSLWTSARNEQF
V: TRBV30; J: TRBJ2-3; CDR3: AWSSGTSGTDTQY
V: TRBV5-4; J: TRBJ2-5; CDR3: ASSLDLLVRETQY
V: TRBV5-1; J: TRBJ2-1; CDR3: ASTRDRGQNEQF
V: TRBV30; J: TRBJ2-4; CDR3: AWGVGSLAKNIQY
V: TRBV19; J: TRBJ1-5; CDR3: ASSIEGGTSNQPQH